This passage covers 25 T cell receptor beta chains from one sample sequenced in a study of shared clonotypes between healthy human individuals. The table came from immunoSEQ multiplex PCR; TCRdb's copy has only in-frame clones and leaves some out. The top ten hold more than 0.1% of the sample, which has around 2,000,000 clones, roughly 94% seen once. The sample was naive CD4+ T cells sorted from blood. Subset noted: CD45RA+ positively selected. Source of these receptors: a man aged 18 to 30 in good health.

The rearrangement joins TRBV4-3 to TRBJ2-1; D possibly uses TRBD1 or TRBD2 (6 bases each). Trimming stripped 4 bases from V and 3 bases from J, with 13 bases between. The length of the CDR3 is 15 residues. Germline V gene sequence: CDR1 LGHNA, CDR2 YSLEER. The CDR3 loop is CASSPSEGHYNEQFF. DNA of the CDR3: TGCGCCAGCAGCCCGTCGGAGGGACACTACAATGAGCAGTTCTTC.

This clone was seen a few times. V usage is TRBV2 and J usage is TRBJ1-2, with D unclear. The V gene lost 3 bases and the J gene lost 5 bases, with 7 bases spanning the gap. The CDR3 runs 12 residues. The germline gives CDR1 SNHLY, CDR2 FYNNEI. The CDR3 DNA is TGTGCCAGCAGTGATGGGCGTTATGGCTACACCTTC. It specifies CASSDGRYGYTF.

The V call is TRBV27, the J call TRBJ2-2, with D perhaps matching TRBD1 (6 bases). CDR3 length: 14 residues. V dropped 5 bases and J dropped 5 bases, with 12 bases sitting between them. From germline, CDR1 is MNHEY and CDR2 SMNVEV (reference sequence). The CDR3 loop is CASSPLGQTGELFF. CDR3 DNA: TGTGCCAGCAGTCCCCTCGGACAGACCGGGGAGCTGTTTTTT.

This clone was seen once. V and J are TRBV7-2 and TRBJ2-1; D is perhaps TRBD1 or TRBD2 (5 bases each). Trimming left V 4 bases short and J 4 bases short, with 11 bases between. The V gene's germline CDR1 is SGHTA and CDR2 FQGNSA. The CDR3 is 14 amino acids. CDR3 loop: CASSSYGGYNEQFF. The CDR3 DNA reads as TGTGCCAGCAGCTCCTATGGGGGATACAATGAGCAGTTCTTC.

For the CDR3, the DNA is TGTGCCAGTAGTATAGATGACAGGGGGCCCTACGAGCAGTACTTC. It encodes CASSIDDRGPYEQYF. The J gene is TRBJ2-7, the V gene TRBV19; 10 bases map to TRBD1. V dropped 0 bases and J dropped 2; count of bases not matched to a gene: 1. From germline, CDR1 is LNHDA and CDR2 SQIVND (reference sequence). The CDR3 length is 15 residues. Together with reference TRBV19 and TRBJ2-7, the CDR3 gives the full variable domain: DGGITQSPKYLFRKEGQNVTLSCEQNLNHDAMYWYRQDPGQGLRLIYYSQIVNDFQKGDIAEGYSVSREKKESFPLTVTSAQKNPTAFYLCASSIDDRGPYEQYFGPGTRLTVT.

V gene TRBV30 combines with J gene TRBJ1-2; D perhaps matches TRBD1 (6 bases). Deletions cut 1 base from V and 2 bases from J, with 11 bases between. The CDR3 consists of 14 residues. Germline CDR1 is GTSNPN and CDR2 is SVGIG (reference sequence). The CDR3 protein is CAWSARDKNYGYTF. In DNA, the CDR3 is TGTGCCTGGAGTGCCAGGGACAAGAACTATGGCTACACCTTC.

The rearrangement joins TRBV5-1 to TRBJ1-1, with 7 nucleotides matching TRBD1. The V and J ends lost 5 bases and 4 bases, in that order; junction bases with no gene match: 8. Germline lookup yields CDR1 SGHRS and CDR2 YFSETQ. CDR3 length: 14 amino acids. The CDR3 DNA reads TGCGCCAGCAGGGTAACAGGGGCGGGCACTGAAGCTTTCTTT. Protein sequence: CASRVTGAGTEAFF.

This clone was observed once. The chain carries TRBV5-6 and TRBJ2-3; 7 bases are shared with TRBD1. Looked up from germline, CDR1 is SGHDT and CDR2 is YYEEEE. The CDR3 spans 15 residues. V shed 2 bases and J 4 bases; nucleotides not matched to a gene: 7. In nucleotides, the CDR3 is TGTGCCAGCAGCTTACCGACAGGGCGTGCAGATACGCAGTATTTT. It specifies CASSLPTGRADTQYF.

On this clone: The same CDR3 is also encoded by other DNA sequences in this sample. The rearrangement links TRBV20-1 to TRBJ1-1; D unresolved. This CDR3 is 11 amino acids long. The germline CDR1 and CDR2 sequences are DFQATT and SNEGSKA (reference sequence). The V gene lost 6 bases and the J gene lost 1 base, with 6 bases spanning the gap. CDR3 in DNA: TGCAGTGCCAGATGGAACACTGAAGCTTTCTTT. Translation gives CSARWNTEAFF.

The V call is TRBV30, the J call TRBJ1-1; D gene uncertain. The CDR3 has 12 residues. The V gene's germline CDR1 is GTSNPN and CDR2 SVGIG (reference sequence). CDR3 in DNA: TGTGCTTTCAGGATGGTGAACACTGAAGCTTTCTTT. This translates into CAFRMVNTEAFF.

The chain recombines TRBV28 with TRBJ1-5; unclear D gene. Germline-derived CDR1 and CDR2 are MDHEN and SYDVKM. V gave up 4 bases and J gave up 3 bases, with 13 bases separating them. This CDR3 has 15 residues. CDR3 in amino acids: CASSSPDGYNQPQHF. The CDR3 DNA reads TGTGCCAGCAGTTCGCCGGACGGGTACAATCAGCCCCAGCATTTT.

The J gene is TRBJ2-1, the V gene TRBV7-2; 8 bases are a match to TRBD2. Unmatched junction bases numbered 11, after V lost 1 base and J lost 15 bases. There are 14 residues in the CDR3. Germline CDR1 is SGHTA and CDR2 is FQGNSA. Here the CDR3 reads CASSLVRTGGPWFF. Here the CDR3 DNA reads TGTGCCAGCAGCTTAGTACGTACGGGGGGGCCTTGGTTCTTC. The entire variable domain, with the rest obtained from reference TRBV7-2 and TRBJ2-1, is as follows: GAGVSQSPSNKVTEKGKDVELRCDPISGHTALYWYRQSLGQGLEFLIYFQGNSAPDKSGLPSDRFSAERTGGSVSTLTIQRTQQEDSAVYLCASSLVRTGGPWFFGPGTRLTVL.

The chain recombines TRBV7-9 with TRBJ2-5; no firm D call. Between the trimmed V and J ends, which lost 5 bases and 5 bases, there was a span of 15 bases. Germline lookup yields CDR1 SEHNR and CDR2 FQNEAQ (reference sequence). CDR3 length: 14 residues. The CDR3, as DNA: TGTGCCAGCAGCCCGTCGACGGTACGGGAGACCCAGTACTTC. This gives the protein CASSPSTVRETQYF. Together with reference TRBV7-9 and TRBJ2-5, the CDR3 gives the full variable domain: DTGVSQNPRHKITKRGQNVTFRCDPISEHNRLYWYRQTLGQGPEFLTYFQNEAQLEKSRLLSDRFSAERPKGSFSTLEIQRTEQGDSAMYLCASSPSTVRETQYFGPGTRLLVL.

The CDR3 DNA reads TGTGCCAGCAGCCCCACCCCAGGGTCCTATGGCTACACCTTC. Translating it yields CASSPTPGSYGYTF. The V and J genes are TRBV6-1 and TRBJ1-2; D might be TRBD1 (5 bases). CDR3 size: 14 residues. Trimming pared 6 bases from V and 4 bases from J, leaving 15 bases between. Germline CDR1 and CDR2: MNHNS and SASEGT.

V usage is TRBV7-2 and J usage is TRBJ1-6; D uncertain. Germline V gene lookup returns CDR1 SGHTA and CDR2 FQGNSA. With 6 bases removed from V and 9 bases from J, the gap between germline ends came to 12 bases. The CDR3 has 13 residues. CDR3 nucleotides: TGTGCCAGCAGGTACCGACAAGGTTCACCCCTCCACTTT. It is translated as CASRYRQGSPLHF.

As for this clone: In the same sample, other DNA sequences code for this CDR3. DNA for the CDR3: TGTGCCAGCAGTGAGCGGCTAGCAGGGACAGATACGCAGTATTTT. Encoded protein: CASSERLAGTDTQYF. The chain is built from TRBV2 and TRBJ2-3; D is possibly TRBD1 or TRBD2 (5 bases each). V dropped 3 bases and J dropped 3 bases, with 13 bases sitting between them. The CDR3 loop spans 15 amino acids. The germline CDR1 and CDR2 sequences are SNHLY and FYNNEI.

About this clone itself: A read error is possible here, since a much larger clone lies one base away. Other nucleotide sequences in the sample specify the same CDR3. CDR3 amino acids: CASRPSGQPQHF. CDR3 in DNA: TGCGCCAGCAGGCCCTCTGGTCAGCCCCAGCATTTT. The chain couples TRBV6-1 to TRBJ1-5; D remains ambiguous. The CDR3 has 12 amino acids. Germline V gives CDR1 MNHNS, CDR2 SASEGT.

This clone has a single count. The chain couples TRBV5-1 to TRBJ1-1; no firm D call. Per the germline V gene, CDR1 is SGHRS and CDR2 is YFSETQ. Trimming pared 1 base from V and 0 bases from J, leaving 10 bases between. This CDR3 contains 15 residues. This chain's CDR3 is CASSLTVPMNTEAFF. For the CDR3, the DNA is TGCGCCAGCAGCTTGACAGTTCCCATGAACACTGAAGCTTTCTTT.

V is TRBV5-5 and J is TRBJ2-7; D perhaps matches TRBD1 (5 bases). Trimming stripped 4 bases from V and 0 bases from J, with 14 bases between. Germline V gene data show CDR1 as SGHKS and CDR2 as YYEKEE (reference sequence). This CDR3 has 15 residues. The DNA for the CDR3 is TGTGCCAGCAGCCTCGACAGCTTTAGCTCCTACGAGCAGTACTTC. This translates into CASSLDSFSSYEQYF.

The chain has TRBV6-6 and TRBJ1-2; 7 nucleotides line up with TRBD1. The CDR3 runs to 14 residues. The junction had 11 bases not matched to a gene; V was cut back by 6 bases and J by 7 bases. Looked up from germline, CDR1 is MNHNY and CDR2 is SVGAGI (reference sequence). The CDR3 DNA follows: TGTGCCAGCAGCCTTAGGGACAGTCAGTCTGGCTACACCTTC. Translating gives CASSLRDSQSGYTF.

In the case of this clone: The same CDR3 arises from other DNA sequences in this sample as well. The CDR3 loop is CASSSPDTGELFF. The CDR3 coding sequence is TGTGCCAGCAGCTCCCCCGACACCGGGGAGCTGTTTTTT. The V call is TRBV5-4, the J call TRBJ2-2; D gene ambiguous. The V gene's germline CDR1 is SGHNT and CDR2 YYREEE (reference sequence). V lost 3 bases to trimming and J lost 3 bases, with 6 bases between them. The CDR3 has 13 residues.

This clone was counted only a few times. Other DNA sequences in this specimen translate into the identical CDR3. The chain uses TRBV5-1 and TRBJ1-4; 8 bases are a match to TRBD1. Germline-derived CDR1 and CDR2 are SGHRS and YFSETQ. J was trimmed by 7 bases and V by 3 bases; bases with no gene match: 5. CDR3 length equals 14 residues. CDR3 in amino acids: CASSSQGAGEKLFF. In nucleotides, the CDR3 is TGCGCCAGCAGCTCCCAGGGGGCTGGTGAAAAACTGTTTTTT.

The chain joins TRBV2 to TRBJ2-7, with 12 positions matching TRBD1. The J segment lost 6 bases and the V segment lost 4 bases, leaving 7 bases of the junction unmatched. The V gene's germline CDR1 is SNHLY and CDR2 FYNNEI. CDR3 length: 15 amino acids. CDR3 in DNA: TGTGCCAGCAGTGGGGACAGGGGGCGGGTTGCCGAGCAGTACTTC. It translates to CASSGDRGRVAEQYF.

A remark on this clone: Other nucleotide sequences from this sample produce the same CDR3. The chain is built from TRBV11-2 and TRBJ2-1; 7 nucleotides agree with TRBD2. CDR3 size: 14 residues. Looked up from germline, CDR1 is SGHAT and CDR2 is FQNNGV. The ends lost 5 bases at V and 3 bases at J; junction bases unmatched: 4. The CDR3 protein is CASSLTSVYNEQFF. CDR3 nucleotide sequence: TGTGCCAGCAGCCTCACTAGCGTCTACAATGAGCAGTTCTTC.

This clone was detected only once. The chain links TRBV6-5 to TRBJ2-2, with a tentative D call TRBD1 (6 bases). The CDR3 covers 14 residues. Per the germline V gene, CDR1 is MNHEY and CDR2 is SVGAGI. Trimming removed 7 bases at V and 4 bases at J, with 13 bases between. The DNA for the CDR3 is TGTGCCAGCACAAGAGCAGGGGCCACCGGGGAGCTGTTTTTT. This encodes CASTRAGATGELFF.